This T cell receptor beta chain derives from a study of cytomegalovirus exposure and HLA in healthy donors. Study as a whole: T cells numbering about 179 million yielded fewer than 140 million unique TCR beta sequences in an earlier analysis. A preliminary data release comprised around 90 million unique TCRs obtained from HLA-typed donors. General study points: The listing of 150 or so TCR beta chains classed them as cytomegalovirus-associated. Solely CMV serostatus was available to characterize immune exposure.

The primer mix had 60 Vbeta and 13 Jbeta primers. Data came from immunoSEQ multiplex PCR; TCRdb stores just in-frame clones and leaves some out. Here the sample spans more than 250,000 clones, about 90% being singletons. In the case of this clone: Its target is unknown.

Sequencing was carried out using PBMCs. The receptor comes from a woman aged 18-35 years in good health and CMV-seronegative.

The CDR3 DNA reads as TGTGCCAGCAGCTTGGTCAGCGGGAGCACTGAAGCTTTCTTT. As protein: CASSLVSGSTEAFF. The chain links TRBV5-5 to TRBJ1-1; D remains unclear. Germline-derived CDR1 and CDR2 are SGHKS and YYEKEE (reference sequence). Between the trimmed V and J ends, which lost 0 bases and 4 bases, there was a span of 10 bases. This CDR3 region has 14 residues.